This T cell receptor (beta chain) emerged from a study of cytomegalovirus exposure and HLA in healthy donors. Study information: A prior analysis found around 110 million unique TCR beta sequences from 150 million to 200 million T cells. The study, taken as a whole, reports: Further analysis was carried out later, and it showed several of the most significant clusters appearing linked to common viral pathogens. In a later analysis, TCR association rates varied by HLA locus: DRB1 most, HLA-C fewest.

From germline, CDR1 is SGHAT and CDR2 FQNNGV. Trimming removed 2 bases at V and 7 bases at J, with 17 bases between. The CDR3 covers 15 residues. This clone appeared a single time. Its target is unknown. PCR involved 60 Vbeta and 13 Jbeta primers. In the authors' methods: An analysis that came later counted some 80 million unique TCR beta chains, some 11 million shared. Sequencing was performed with immunoSEQ multiplex PCR; in TCRdb, only in-frame clones are kept and a portion is missing. For V, J and clone size, that table is used; D and trimming come from the DNA. The sample consists of 150,000 to 200,000 clones, less than 80% of them appearing once.

Sequencing input: PBMCs. The TCR originated in a woman in her 30s in good health and CMV-seropositive. J is TRBJ1-2 and V is TRBV11-2; no firm D call. The DNA of the CDR3 is TGTGCCAGCAGCTTATCCTCCGTGGATTCGGGTGGCTACACCTTC. This gives the protein CASSLSSVDSGGYTF.